The 22 T cell receptor beta chains reported below all come from one sample, sequenced in a study of beta chain features in type 1 diabetes. Expressed TCRB transcripts got sequenced, as all isolated RNA was reverse transcribed. TCRdb's table, derived via immunoSEQ multiplex PCR, lists solely in-frame clones and lacks some. This sample has some 400,000 clones, with less than 15% found just once. Material: naive CD4+ T cells from blood. The receptors derive from a woman between 18 and 29 years old in good health.

This clone was seen once. The rearrangement joins TRBV2 to TRBJ2-5, with 15 bases matching TRBD2. This CDR3 region has 15 residues. Per the germline V gene, CDR1 is SNHLY and CDR2 is FYNNEI. The J segment lost 5 bases and the V segment lost 7 bases, leaving 5 bases of the junction unmatched. CDR3 sequence (DNA): TGTGCCAGCAACCCCGGACTAGCGGGAGGGGAGACCCAGTACTTC. Residues: CASNPGLAGGETQYF.

The chain links TRBV18 to TRBJ1-1; D unclear. The V end was cut by 2 bases, the J end by 1 base, with 11 bases between. CDR3 length: 15 amino acids. CDR1 and CDR2 from the germline V gene are KGHSH and LQKENI. For the CDR3, the DNA is TGTGCCAGCTCACCAAGTTCAGGTGAGAACACTGAAGCTTTCTTT. As protein: CASSPSSGENTEAFF. The full variable domain, completed using reference TRBV18 and TRBJ1-1, is NAGVMQNPRHLVRRRGQEARLRCSPMKGHSHVYWYRQLPEEGLKFMVYLQKENIIDESGMPKERFSAEFPKEGPSILRIQQVVRGDSAAYFCASSPSSGENTEAFFGQGTRLTVV.

The V and J genes are TRBV18 and TRBJ1-2; unclear D gene. The germline V and J ends were trimmed by 2 bases and 1 base, with 11 bases remaining between them. Germline CDR1 KGHSH, CDR2 LQKENI. This CDR3 spans 15 amino acids. The CDR3 DNA follows: TGTGCCAGCTCACCATCCCGTGGTAGTAACTATGGCTACACCTTC. Protein sequence: CASSPSRGSNYGYTF.

This clone was observed a handful of times. The chain links TRBV9 to TRBJ2-7; TRBD2 matches at 9 bases. The germline gives CDR1 SGDLS, CDR2 YYNGEE. V was pared by 0 bases and J by 2 bases, with 6 bases of the junction left unmatched. This CDR3 is built from 16 residues. The CDR3 bases are TGTGCCAGCAGCGTAGCTCCGGGACTAGCAACCTACGAGCAGTACTTC. Encoded protein: CASSVAPGLATYEQYF.

The chain has TRBV6-6 and TRBJ2-6; D perhaps matches TRBD1 (5 bases). V was trimmed by 8 bases and J by 4 bases, leaving 15 bases between them. The germline V gene has CDR1 MNHNY and CDR2 SVGAGI (reference sequence). This CDR3 contains 15 residues. The CDR3 nucleotides read TGTGCCAGCTATAACGCAGGGTACGGGGCCAACGTCCTGACTTTC. Amino acids: CASYNAGYGANVLTF.

The chain uses TRBV5-1 and TRBJ2-3; D is undetermined. The CDR3 runs to 14 residues. Trimming cost V 0 bases and J 4 bases, with 9 bases left between them. Germline V CDR1 and CDR2: SGHRS, YFSETQ. The CDR3 DNA reads TGCGCCAGCAGCTTGGACATTCCCCCAGATACGCAGTATTTT. This gives the protein CASSLDIPPDTQYF. Drawing the rest from reference TRBV5-1 and TRBJ2-3, the complete variable domain is KAGVTQTPRYLIKTRGQQVTLSCSPISGHRSVSWYQQTPGQGLQFLFEYFSETQRNKGNFPGRFSGRQFSNSRSEMNVSTLELGDSALYLCASSLDIPPDTQYFGPGTRLTVL.

This clone was detected a few times. This chain connects TRBV27 to TRBJ2-1, with TRBD2 matching 10 bases. This CDR3 region has 16 residues. The V segment lost 4 bases and the J segment 4 bases; nucleotides outside the gene matches: 7. CDR1 is MNHEY, CDR2 SMNVEV, per germline (reference sequence). For the CDR3, the DNA is TGTGCCAGCAGTTCCCGGACTAGCGGAAGTTACAATGAGCAGTTCTTC. This sequence encodes CASSSRTSGSYNEQFF.

This clone was counted a few times. V usage is TRBV2 and J usage is TRBJ2-2; D is uncertain. The CDR3 has 13 amino acids. The V end lost 6 bases, the J end lost 3 bases, and 8 bases lay between the germline ends. The V gene's germline CDR1 is SNHLY and CDR2 FYNNEI. CDR3 region: CASRPTDTGELFF. The CDR3 DNA reads as TGTGCCAGCAGACCGACTGACACCGGGGAGCTGTTTTTT. The whole variable domain, filled in from reference TRBV2 and TRBJ2-2, reads EPEVTQTPSHQVTQMGQEVILRCVPISNHLYFYWYRQILGQKVEFLVSFYNNEISEKSEIFDDQFSVERPDGSNFTLKIRSTKLEDSAMYFCASRPTDTGELFFGEGSRLTVL.

This clone was seen once. The chain is built from TRBV5-1 and TRBJ2-7; D might be TRBD1 (5 bases). CDR1 and CDR2 from the germline V gene are SGHRS and YFSETQ. With 4 bases removed from V and 4 bases from J, the gap between germline ends came to 12 bases. The CDR3 covers 13 residues. CDR3 residues: CASSRQQDYEQYF. For the CDR3, the DNA is TGCGCCAGCAGCCGACAGCAAGATTACGAGCAGTACTTC.

This clone showed up just a few times. The chain combines TRBV19 with TRBJ1-5; tentatively, D is TRBD1 (5 bases). Trimming stripped 3 bases from V and 0 bases from J, with 9 bases between. Per the germline V gene, CDR1 is LNHDA and CDR2 is SQIVND (reference sequence). The CDR3 loop spans 15 amino acids. The CDR3 nucleotides are TGTGCCAGTAGTATTGGGGGGGATAGCAATCAGCCCCAGCATTTT. Protein: CASSIGGDSNQPQHF.

In its sample, this clone was seen a few times. The genes are TRBV7-2 and TRBJ2-1; TRBD2 matches at 11 bases. J lost 7 bases, V lost 3 bases, and 5 bases had no gene match. The CDR3 runs to 15 residues. Germline V gene data show CDR1 as SGHTA and CDR2 as FQGNSA. CDR3 sequence (DNA): TGTGCCAGCAGCTTGACTAGCGGGGACGGGAATGAGCAGTTCTTC. It yields the protein CASSLTSGDGNEQFF.

This clone was found a few times. The chain is built from TRBV13 and TRBJ2-7; 8 bases are shared with TRBD1. Unmatched junction bases numbered 2, after V lost 4 bases and J lost 6 bases. Germline lookup yields CDR1 PRHDT and CDR2 FYEKMQ (reference sequence). This CDR3 region has 12 residues. The CDR3 nucleotides read TGTGCCAGCAGCTCCGACAGGGGCGAGCAGTACTTC. Protein: CASSSDRGEQYF.

CDR3 DNA sequence: TGTGCCAGCAGCTTGGGCGGGACTAGCCCTAGGGGTGAGCAGTTCTTC. Protein product: CASSLGGTSPRGEQFF. The chain joins TRBV5-6 to TRBJ2-1; 9 positions match TRBD2. CDR1 and CDR2 (germline): SGHDT, YYEEEE. The trim removed 0 bases at V and 9 bases at J, leaving 10 bases unmatched. The CDR3 covers 16 residues.

The chain combines TRBV5-4 with TRBJ2-2; D is unresolved. Germline CDR1 SGHNT, CDR2 YYREEE (reference sequence). This CDR3 spans 13 amino acids. The V and J ends lost 4 bases and 3 bases respectively, with 7 bases between them. For the CDR3, the DNA is TGTGCCAGCAGCCGAGTTCACACCGGGGAGCTGTTTTTT. Translating it yields CASSRVHTGELFF.

This clone has more than one count but fewer than ten. This chain joins TRBV5-1 and TRBJ1-1; D ambiguous. The CDR3 has 15 residues. Trimming removed 4 bases at V and 1 base at J, with 14 bases between. The germline V gene has CDR1 SGHRS and CDR2 YFSETQ. The DNA of the CDR3 is TGCGCCAGCAGCCAGGCTCAGTCCCCGAACACTGAAGCTTTCTTT. Translated, it gives CASSQAQSPNTEAFF.

The chain carries TRBV27 and TRBJ2-1; D not certain. CDR1 is MNHEY and CDR2 is SMNVEV in the germline V gene (reference sequence). Trimming took off 7 bases at V and 4 bases at J, with 11 bases between the two ends. The CDR3 totals 13 residues. CDR3 sequence (DNA): TGTGCCAGCACGAGCCAGCGATACAATGAGCAGTTCTTC. Protein sequence: CASTSQRYNEQFF.

This clone has just a few counts. The rearrangement joins TRBV5-4 to TRBJ2-1, with 7 nucleotides matching TRBD2. V shed 4 bases, J shed 2 bases, and the junction held 12 bases outside the gene matches. CDR1 SGHNT and CDR2 YYREEE come from the germline V gene (reference sequence). The CDR3 totals 17 residues. The CDR3 loop is CASSPPSGWGAYNEQFF. In DNA form, the CDR3 reads TGTGCCAGCAGCCCTCCTAGCGGATGGGGGGCCTACAATGAGCAGTTCTTC.

This clone was recorded once. The CDR3, as DNA: TGCGCCAGCGGAACCGGGACAGGGGGCCCGGAGCCCCAGCATTTT. It encodes CASGTGTGGPEPQHF. The rearrangement uses TRBV5-1 and TRBJ1-5, with 12 positions matching TRBD1. CDR3 length: 15 residues. Trimming cost V 7 bases and J 8 bases; bases outside gene matches: 10. The germline CDR1 and CDR2 sequences are SGHRS and YFSETQ.

V is TRBV5-1 and J is TRBJ1-2, with a possible D match to TRBD1 (6 bases). CDR1 is SGHRS, CDR2 YFSETQ, per germline. The V gene lost 2 bases and the J gene lost 4 bases, with 12 bases spanning the gap. The CDR3 runs to 14 residues. CDR3 loop: CASSFDRISYGYTF. CDR3 sequence (DNA): TGCGCCAGCAGCTTTGACAGGATAAGCTATGGCTACACCTTC.

DNA of the CDR3: TGCAGCGTCTCTAGCGGGAGGACCTACAATGAGCAGTTCTTC. Translation gives CSVSSGRTYNEQFF. J is TRBJ2-1 and V is TRBV29-1, with 11 bases matching TRBD2. The CDR3 consists of 14 residues. After removal of 6 bases from V and 2 bases from J, the junction contained 3 bases not matched to a gene. Germline V CDR1 and CDR2: SQVTM, ANQGSEA.

This clone has a handful of counts. The V gene is TRBV19, the J gene TRBJ2-1; 9 bases fit TRBD2. Germline-derived CDR1 and CDR2 are LNHDA and SQIVND (reference sequence). This CDR3 has 15 amino acids. Germline trimming cut 3 bases from V and 3 bases from J; bases unmatched to any gene: 3. CDR3 residues: CASSIASGVYNEQFF. In DNA form, the CDR3 reads TGTGCCAGTAGTATTGCTAGCGGGGTCTACAATGAGCAGTTCTTC. The whole variable domain, filled in from reference TRBV19 and TRBJ2-1, reads DGGITQSPKYLFRKEGQNVTLSCEQNLNHDAMYWYRQDPGQGLRLIYYSQIVNDFQKGDIAEGYSVSREKKESFPLTVTSAQKNPTAFYLCASSIASGVYNEQFFGPGTRLTVL.

This clone was seen more than once but under ten times. The J gene is TRBJ1-2, the V gene TRBV19; no clear D. Germline assignment: CDR1 LNHDA and CDR2 SQIVND (reference sequence). V was shortened by 2 bases and J by 7 bases, with 17 bases between the two germline ends. The CDR3 is 15 amino acids. CDR3 in amino acids: CASSIRAEGGGGYTF. The CDR3 DNA is TGTGCCAGTAGTATACGGGCCGAGGGCGGAGGTGGCTACACCTTC.